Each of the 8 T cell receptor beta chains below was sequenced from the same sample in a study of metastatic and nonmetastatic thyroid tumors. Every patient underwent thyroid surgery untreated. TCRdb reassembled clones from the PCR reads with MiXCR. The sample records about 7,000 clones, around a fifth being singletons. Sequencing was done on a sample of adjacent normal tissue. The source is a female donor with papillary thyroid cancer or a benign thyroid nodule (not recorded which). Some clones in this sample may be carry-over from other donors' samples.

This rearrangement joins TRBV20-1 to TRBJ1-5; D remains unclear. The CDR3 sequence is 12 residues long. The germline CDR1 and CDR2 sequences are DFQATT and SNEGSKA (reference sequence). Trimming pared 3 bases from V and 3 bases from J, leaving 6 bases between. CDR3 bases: TGCAGTGCTAGTGGCTACAATCAGCCCCAGCATTTT. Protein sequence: CSASGYNQPQHF.

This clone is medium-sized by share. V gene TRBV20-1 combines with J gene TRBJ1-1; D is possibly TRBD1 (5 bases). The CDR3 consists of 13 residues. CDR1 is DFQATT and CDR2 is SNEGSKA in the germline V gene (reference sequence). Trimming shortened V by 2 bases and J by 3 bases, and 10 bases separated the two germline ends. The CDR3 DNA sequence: TGCAGTGCTAGATTCTTAGGGGACACTGAAGCTTTCTTT. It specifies CSARFLGDTEAFF.

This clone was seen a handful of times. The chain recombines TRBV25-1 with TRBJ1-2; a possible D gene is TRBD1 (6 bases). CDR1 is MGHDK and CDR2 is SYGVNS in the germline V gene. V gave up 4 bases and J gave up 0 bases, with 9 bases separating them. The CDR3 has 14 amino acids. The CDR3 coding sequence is TGTGCCAGCAGTGGCCGGGACACTAACTATGGCTACACCTTC. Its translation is CASSGRDTNYGYTF.

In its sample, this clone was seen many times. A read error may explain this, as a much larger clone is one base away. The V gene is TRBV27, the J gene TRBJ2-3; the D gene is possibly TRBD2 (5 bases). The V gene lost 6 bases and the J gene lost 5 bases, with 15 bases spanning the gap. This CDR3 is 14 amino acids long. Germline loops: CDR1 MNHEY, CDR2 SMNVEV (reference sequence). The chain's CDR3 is CASSLNRGEDTQYF. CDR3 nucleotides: TGTGCCAGCAGCTTAAACCGGGGAGAAGATACGCAGTATTTT.

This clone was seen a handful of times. The CDR3, as DNA: TGTGCCAGCTCACCGGATTACGAGCAGGGCCACACCTTC. Amino acid sequence: CASSPDYEQGHTF. The chain uses TRBV18 and TRBJ1-2; perhaps TRBD1 as D (5 bases). The CDR3 is 13 amino acids. Trimming left V 3 bases short and J 12 bases short, with 17 bases between. Looked up from germline, CDR1 is KGHSH and CDR2 is LQKENI.

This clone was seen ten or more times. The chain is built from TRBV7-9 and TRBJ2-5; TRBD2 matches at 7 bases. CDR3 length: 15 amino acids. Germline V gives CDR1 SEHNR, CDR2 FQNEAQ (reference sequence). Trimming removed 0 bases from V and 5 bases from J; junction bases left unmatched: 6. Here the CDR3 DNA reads TGTGCCAGCAGCTTAGCCGGGGGGAACTGGGAGACCCAGTACTTC. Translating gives CASSLAGGNWETQYF.

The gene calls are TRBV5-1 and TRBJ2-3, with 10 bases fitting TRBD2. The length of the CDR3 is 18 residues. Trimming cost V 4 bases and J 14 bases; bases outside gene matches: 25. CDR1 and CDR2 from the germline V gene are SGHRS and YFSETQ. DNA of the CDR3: TGCGCCAGCAGCCGGCCTTTGGCGAGCGGGGGGGTGGTTGTTTGGGTGTATTTT. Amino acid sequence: CASSRPLASGGVVVWVYF.

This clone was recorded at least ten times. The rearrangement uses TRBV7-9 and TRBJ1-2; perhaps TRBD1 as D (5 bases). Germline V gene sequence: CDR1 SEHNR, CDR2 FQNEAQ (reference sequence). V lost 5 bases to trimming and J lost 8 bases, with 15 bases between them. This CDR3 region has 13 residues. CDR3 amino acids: CASSTSGTSGYTF. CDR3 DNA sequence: TGTGCCAGCAGCACCTCCGGGACGTCCGGCTACACCTTC.